This T cell receptor beta chain was documented in a study of early T cells in non-severe SARS-CoV-2 infection. This clonotype was detected a few times. Looked up from germline, CDR1 is SQVTM and CDR2 is ANQGSEA. V lost 3 bases and J 3 bases, leaving 9 bases between the germline ends. This CDR3 is 12 amino acids long. TCRdb redid the calling of the 5' RACE reads with MiXCR, one entry per CDR3 protein. The sample includes about 66,000 distinct CDR3 sequences, about 13% seen only once; the top ten take 7.5% to 9%. Sequencing input: whole blood. The chain has TRBV29-1 and TRBJ2-7; tentative D call: TRBD1 (6 bases). The clonotype was recovered from an adult who was a healthcare worker with PCR-confirmed SARS-CoV-2 infection or an uninfected control (not recorded which). The CDR3 region is CSVEAQGYEQYF. The CDR3 region has the DNA TGCAGCGTTGAGGCACAGGGCTACGAGCAGTACTTC.